Sequencing of this TCR beta chain was carried out in a study of cytomegalovirus exposure and HLA in healthy donors. A remark on this clone: Its antigen is undetermined.

The PCR employed 60 Vbeta primers together with 13 Jbeta primers. Original processing notes: In a later analysis, 10 million to 11 million of 75 million to 85 million unique beta chains occurred in at least two donors. Sequencing was performed with immunoSEQ multiplex PCR; in TCRdb, only in-frame clones are kept and a portion is missing. V and J calls and clone size are as listed in that table; D and trimming were resolved from the DNA. The sample includes 100,000 or so clones, about 70% of them seen just once. With 5 bases removed from V and 3 bases from J, the gap between germline ends came to 18 bases. This CDR3 spans 16 amino acids. Germline V gene lookup returns CDR1 SGHAT and CDR2 FQNNGV. Study-wide results and limits: TCR beta sequences reportedly predicted the HLA-A and HLA-B alleles of most subjects accurately. CMV serostatus was the only recorded immune exposure for donors. Reportedly, a later analysis found an Asian-associated ancestry cluster had fewer N-insertions than the approximately 670-donor mean.

This TCR was recovered from a woman aged 40 to 50 in good health and CMV-seropositive. This chain joins TRBV11-2 and TRBJ2-3; TRBD2 is a possible D gene (8 bases). Source material: PBMCs. The CDR3 nucleotides are TGTGCCAGCAGCCCGCGGGGGGACAGCTCTACAGATACGCAGTATTTT. This codes for CASSPRGDSSTDTQYF.